The 14 T cell receptor beta chains below come from one sample, sequenced in a study of blood T cell repertoires in COVID-19. Profiling relied on immunoSEQ multiplex PCR, and the TCRdb table lists in-frame clones only, not all of them. Of roughly 260,000 clones in the sample, approximately 79% were seen once. Sample: peripheral blood. Every receptor here comes from a woman in her 40s with active or convalescent COVID-19.

This rearrangement joins TRBV7-2 to TRBJ2-1; possible D gene TRBD1, 6 bases. This CDR3 contains 15 residues. V was cut by 3 bases and J by 1 base, with 10 bases left in between. The germline V gene encodes CDR1 SGHTA and CDR2 FQGNSA. The DNA for the CDR3 is TGTGCCAGCAGCTTCCAGGGGACATCCTACAATGAGCAGTTCTTC. Its translation: CASSFQGTSYNEQFF.

The chain links TRBV7-9 to TRBJ2-7; 8 bases are a match to TRBD1. CDR1 is SEHNR, CDR2 FQNEAQ, per germline (reference sequence). V lost 2 bases to trimming and J lost 5 bases; unmatched junction nucleotides: 5. The CDR3 runs to 14 residues. The CDR3 loop is CASSLSGGRNEQYF. The CDR3 region has the DNA TGTGCCAGCAGCTTATCAGGGGGCCGCAACGAGCAGTACTTC. Together with reference TRBV7-9 and TRBJ2-7, the CDR3 gives the full variable domain: DTGVSQNPRHKITKRGQNVTFRCDPISEHNRLYWYRQTLGQGPEFLTYFQNEAQLEKSRLLSDRFSAERPKGSFSTLEIQRTEQGDSAMYLCASSLSGGRNEQYFGPGTRLTVT.

This rearrangement joins TRBV4-1 to TRBJ1-1; perhaps TRBD1 as D (5 bases). Looked up from germline, CDR1 is MGHRA and CDR2 is YSYEKL. CDR3 length: 14 residues. Trimming pared 1 base from V and 4 bases from J, leaving 10 bases between. CDR3 bases: TGCGCCAGCAGCCAAGTCCCAGGGCCCACTGAAGCTTTCTTT. Translation gives CASSQVPGPTEAFF.

V is TRBV11-2 and J is TRBJ1-1; D call uncertain. Germline V gives CDR1 SGHAT, CDR2 FQNNGV. This CDR3 is built from 12 residues. V gave up 5 bases and J gave up 5 bases, with 9 bases separating them. CDR3 bases: TGTGCCAGCAGCCCCCCGGTAACTGAAGCTTTCTTT. Encoded protein: CASSPPVTEAFF.

The genes are TRBV5-1 and TRBJ2-2; unclear D gene. Per the germline V gene, CDR1 is SGHRS and CDR2 is YFSETQ. The V end lost 0 bases, the J end lost 0 bases, and 15 bases lay between the germline ends. The CDR3 length is 18 residues. The CDR3 here is CASSLGRSFFPNTGELFF. The CDR3 nucleotides are TGCGCCAGCAGCTTGGGGCGGAGTTTTTTCCCGAACACCGGGGAGCTGTTTTTT.

This sequence joins TRBV11-2 and TRBJ1-2; D gene unclear. Per the germline V gene, CDR1 is SGHAT and CDR2 is FQNNGV. This CDR3 has 17 residues. V was shortened by 1 base and J by 7 bases, with 22 bases between the two germline ends. This chain's CDR3 is CASSLVGESGLLTGYTF. CDR3 coding DNA: TGTGCCAGCAGCTTAGTAGGAGAGTCGGGTCTCCTTACTGGCTACACCTTC. Looking up the rest from reference TRBV11-2 and TRBJ1-2 gives the full variable domain: EAGVAQSPRYKIIEKRQSVAFWCNPISGHATLYWYQQILGQGPKLLIQFQNNGVVDDSQLPKDRFSAERLKGVDSTLKIQPAKLEDSAVYLCASSLVGESGLLTGYTFGSGTRLTVV.

The chain carries TRBV15 and TRBJ2-2; 8 nucleotides align to TRBD1. The germline V gene has CDR1 LNHNV and CDR2 YYDKDF (reference sequence). Trimming at V came to 5 bases and at J to 7 bases, leaving 6 bases not matched to a gene. The CDR3 extends over 14 amino acids. CDR3 residues: CATSGGQGFGELFF. In DNA form, the CDR3 reads TGTGCCACCAGCGGAGGACAGGGTTTCGGGGAGCTGTTTTTT.

This chain uses TRBV5-1 with TRBJ1-1; no definite D call. The CDR3 runs to 12 residues. The V end lost 0 bases, the J end lost 6 bases, and 6 bases lay between the germline ends. Germline CDR1 is SGHRS and CDR2 is YFSETQ. In nucleotides, the CDR3 is TGCGCCAGCAGCTTGGGGTCAGCTGAAGCTTTCTTT. Amino acid sequence: CASSLGSAEAFF.

This chain joins TRBV3-1 (or the pseudogene TRBV3-2) and TRBJ2-2, with 7 nucleotides matching TRBD1. Germline trimming cut 2 bases from V and 1 base from J; bases unmatched to any gene: 1. This CDR3 spans 15 amino acids. CDR1 is LGHDT, CDR2 YNNKEL, per germline (reference sequence). In nucleotides, the CDR3 is TGTGCCAGCAGCCAATGGACAGGGAACACCGGGGAGCTGTTTTTT. This encodes CASSQWTGNTGELFF.

This clone was seen only a few times. The chain employs TRBV28 and TRBJ1-3, with D tentatively TRBD1 (5 bases). The CDR3 spans 17 residues. Deletions cut 5 bases from V and 2 bases from J, with 19 bases between. The germline V gene encodes CDR1 MDHEN and CDR2 SYDVKM. The CDR3 nucleotides read TGTGCCAGCAGTCCCCGGGGGAGCCCGAGGGCTGGAAACACCATATATTTT. Its translation is CASSPRGSPRAGNTIYF.

The J gene is TRBJ1-6, the V gene TRBV12-3 or TRBV12-4; 8 bases are shared with TRBD1. The V segment lost 5 bases and the J segment 6 bases; nucleotides outside the gene matches: 0. The CDR3 runs 13 residues. The CDR3 bases are TGTGCCAGCAGTGGACAGGGTAATTCACCCCTCCACTTT. Its translation: CASSGQGNSPLHF.

A single count supports this clone. The chain employs TRBV6-5 and TRBJ2-1; perhaps TRBD1 as D (6 bases). V was cut by 0 bases and J by 5 bases, with 8 bases left in between. Germline lookup yields CDR1 MNHEY and CDR2 SVGAGI. The CDR3 has 14 amino acids. CDR3 sequence: CASSYSYRDNEQFF. The CDR3 DNA follows: TGTGCCAGCAGTTACTCGTACAGGGACAATGAGCAGTTCTTC.

The V and J genes are TRBV4-1 and TRBJ1-4; tentatively, D is TRBD1 (6 bases). The CDR3 is 15 residues long. With 4 bases removed from V and 8 bases from J, the gap between germline ends came to 17 bases. In germline, CDR1 is MGHRA, CDR2 YSYEKL. The CDR3 is CASSPVVNREEKLFF. The CDR3, as DNA: TGCGCCAGCAGCCCAGTCGTTAACAGGGAAGAAAAACTGTTTTTT.

This clone came up a few times. Here the CDR3 DNA reads TGCGCCAGCAGCCTCGGACAGGACACTGAAGCTTTCTTT. Protein sequence: CASSLGQDTEAFF. This chain uses TRBV5-1 with TRBJ1-1, with 7 positions matching TRBD1. With V trimmed by 4 bases and J by 3 bases, 3 bases remained unmatched. Germline assignment: CDR1 SGHRS and CDR2 YFSETQ. The CDR3 length is 13 residues.